Below, 8 T cell receptor beta chains from the same sample are listed, as sequenced in a study of memory CD4+ T cells and cytomegalovirus serostatus. Single viable CD3+CD4+CD8-CD45RO+ cells were sorted as the memory CD4+ T cells. Using immunoSEQ multiplex PCR, the repertoire was profiled, and TCRdb retains in-frame clones only, with some absent. The profile shows fewer than 50,000 clones, approximately 79% of them singletons. Sequencing was carried out using memory CD4+ T cells from blood. The origin of the receptors is an adult in good health and CMV-seropositive.

This chain joins TRBV27 and TRBJ2-1; TRBD2 might be the D (6 bases). The germline V gene encodes CDR1 MNHEY and CDR2 SMNVEV (reference sequence). Trimming shortened V by 2 bases and J by 7 bases, and 9 bases separated the two germline ends. The CDR3 totals 13 residues. The CDR3, as DNA: TGTGCCAGCAGTTTAAGACGGGGGAATGAGCAGTTCTTC. It translates to CASSLRRGNEQFF.

In this sample, this clone turned up once. This sequence joins TRBV10-3 and TRBJ2-6, with no clear D. Per germline, CDR1 ENHRY and CDR2 SYGVKD. The CDR3 sequence is 14 residues long. V was shortened by 7 bases and J by 2 bases, with 9 bases between the two germline ends. In DNA, the CDR3 is TGTGCCATCACCTCAGCCCCTGGGGCCAACGTCCTGACTTTC. Translating gives CAITSAPGANVLTF.

The chain has TRBV19 and TRBJ1-1; no firm D call. Trimming pared 7 bases from V and 4 bases from J, leaving 16 bases between. Germline V gene data show CDR1 as LNHDA and CDR2 as SQIVND (reference sequence). The CDR3 extends over 14 amino acids. Here the CDR3 reads CASKIRTGITEAFF. The CDR3 DNA follows: TGTGCCAGTAAGATTCGTACCGGGATCACTGAAGCTTTCTTT.

The chain employs TRBV4-1 and TRBJ1-2; tentative D call: TRBD1 (5 bases). Trimming took 4 bases from V and 2 from J, leaving 17 bases between them. The CDR3 covers 16 residues. The V gene's germline CDR1 is MGHRA and CDR2 YSYEKL. This CDR3 reads CASSRKEGTANYGYTF. Here the CDR3 DNA reads TGCGCCAGCAGCCGGAAGGAAGGGACCGCAAACTATGGCTACACCTTC.

V is TRBV28 and J is TRBJ2-7; perhaps TRBD2 as D (5 bases). V lost 2 bases to trimming and J lost 1 base, with 12 bases between them. CDR3 length equals 15 residues. Germline V gene sequence: CDR1 MDHEN, CDR2 SYDVKM. The CDR3 protein is CASSLPASRSYEQYF. The CDR3 DNA follows: TGTGCCAGCAGTTTACCGGCTAGCAGATCCTACGAGCAGTACTTC.

This clone was seen just once. The chain recombines TRBV15 with TRBJ2-5; the match to TRBD2 covers 7 bases. V trimming: 0 bases; J trimming: 3 bases; junction bases outside the gene matches: 7. The CDR3 is made up of 16 amino acids. Germline CDR1 LNHNV, CDR2 YYDKDF (reference sequence). The CDR3 loop is CATSRDMGLAEETQYF. For the CDR3, the DNA is TGTGCCACCAGCAGAGATATGGGGCTAGCGGAAGAGACCCAGTACTTC.

The chain carries TRBV2 and TRBJ2-5; 7 bases line up with TRBD2. The CDR3 extends over 12 amino acids. After removal of 7 bases from V and 3 bases from J, the junction contained 2 bases not matched to a gene. Germline CDR1 and CDR2: SNHLY and FYNNEI. CDR3 amino acids: CASKLAKETQYF. The CDR3 bases are TGTGCCAGCAAACTAGCGAAAGAGACCCAGTACTTC.

This clone was found a few times. The V gene is TRBV10-3, the J gene TRBJ1-2; the D gene is possibly TRBD1 (5 bases). CDR1 ENHRY and CDR2 SYGVKD come from the germline V gene. V lost 3 bases and J 4 bases, leaving 15 bases between the germline ends. The CDR3 totals 15 residues. The CDR3 region has the DNA TGTGCCATCAGTGAAGGAGGATCGGGGGGCTATGGCTACACCTTC. Translated: CAISEGGSGGYGYTF.